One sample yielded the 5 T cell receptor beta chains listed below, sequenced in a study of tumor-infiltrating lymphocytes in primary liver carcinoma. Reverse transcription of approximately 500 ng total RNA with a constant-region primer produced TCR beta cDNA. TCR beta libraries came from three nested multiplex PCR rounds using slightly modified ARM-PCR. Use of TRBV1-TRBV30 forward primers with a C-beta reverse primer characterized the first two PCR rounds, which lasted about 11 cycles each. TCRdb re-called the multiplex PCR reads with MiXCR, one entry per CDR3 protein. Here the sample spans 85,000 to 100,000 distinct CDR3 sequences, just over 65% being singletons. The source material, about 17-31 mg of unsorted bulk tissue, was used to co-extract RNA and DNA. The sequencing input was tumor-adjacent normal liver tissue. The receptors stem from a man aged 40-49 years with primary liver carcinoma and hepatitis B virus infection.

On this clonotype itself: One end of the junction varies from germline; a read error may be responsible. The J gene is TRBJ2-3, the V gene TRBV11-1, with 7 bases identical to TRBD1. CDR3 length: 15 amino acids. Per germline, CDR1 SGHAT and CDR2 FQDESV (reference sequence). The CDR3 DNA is TGTGCAAGCAGCTTAGGGGGCTACGAGTCAGATACGCAGTATTTT. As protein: CASSLGGYESDTQYF.

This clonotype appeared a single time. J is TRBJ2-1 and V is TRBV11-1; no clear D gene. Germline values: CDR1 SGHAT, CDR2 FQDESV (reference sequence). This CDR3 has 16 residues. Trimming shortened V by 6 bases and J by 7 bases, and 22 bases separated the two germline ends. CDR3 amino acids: CASSLRANGTSNEQFF. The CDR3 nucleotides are TGTGCCAGCAGTTTAAGGGCTAACGGAACGTCGAATGAGCAGTTCTTC.

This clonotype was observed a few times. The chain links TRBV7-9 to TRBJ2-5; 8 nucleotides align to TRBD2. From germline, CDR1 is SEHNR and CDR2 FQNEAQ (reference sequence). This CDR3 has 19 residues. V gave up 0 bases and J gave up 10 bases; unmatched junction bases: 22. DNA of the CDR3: TGTGCCAGCAGCTTAGCATTCCCCCTCCCCGCTCTAGCGGGCAGCGACCAGTACTTC. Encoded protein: CASSLAFPLPALAGSDQYF.

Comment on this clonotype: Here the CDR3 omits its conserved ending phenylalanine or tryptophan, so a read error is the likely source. CDR3 in DNA: TGCGCCAGCAGCTTAGCGAAGCGGGGGGGCTACAATGAGCAGTTCTTA. This sequence encodes CASSLAKRGGYNEQFL. The chain joins TRBV11-1 to TRBJ2-1; 10 nucleotides agree with TRBD2. Germline loops: CDR1 SGHAT, CDR2 FQDESV (reference sequence). The CDR3 has 16 amino acids.

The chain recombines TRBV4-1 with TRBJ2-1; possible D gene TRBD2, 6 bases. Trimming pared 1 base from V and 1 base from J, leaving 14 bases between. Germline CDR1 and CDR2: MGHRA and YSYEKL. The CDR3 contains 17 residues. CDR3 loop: CASSQGIAESSYNEQFF. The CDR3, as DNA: TGCGCCAGCAGCCAAGGCATAGCGGAGAGTTCCTACAATGAGCAGTTCTTC.